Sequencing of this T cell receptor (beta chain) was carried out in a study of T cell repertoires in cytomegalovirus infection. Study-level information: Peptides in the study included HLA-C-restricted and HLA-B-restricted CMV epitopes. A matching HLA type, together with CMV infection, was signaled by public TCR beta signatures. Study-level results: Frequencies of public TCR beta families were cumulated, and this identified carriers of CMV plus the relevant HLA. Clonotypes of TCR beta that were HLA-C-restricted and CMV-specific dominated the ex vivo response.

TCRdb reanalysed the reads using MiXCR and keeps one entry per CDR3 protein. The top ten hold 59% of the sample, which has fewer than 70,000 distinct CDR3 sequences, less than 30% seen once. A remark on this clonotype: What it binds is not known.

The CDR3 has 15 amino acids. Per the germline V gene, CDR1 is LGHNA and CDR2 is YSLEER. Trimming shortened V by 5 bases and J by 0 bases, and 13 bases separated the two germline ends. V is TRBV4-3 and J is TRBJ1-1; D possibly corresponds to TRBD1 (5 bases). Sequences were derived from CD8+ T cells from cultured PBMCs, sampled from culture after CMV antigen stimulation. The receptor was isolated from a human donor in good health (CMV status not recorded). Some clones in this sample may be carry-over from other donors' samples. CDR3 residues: CASSDQGVMNTEAFF. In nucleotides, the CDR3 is TGCGCCAGCAGCGATCAGGGCGTCATGAACACTGAAGCTTTCTTT.